These T cell receptor beta chains were read from a single sample in a study of cytomegalovirus exposure and HLA in healthy donors. Some clones are missing from TCRdb's copy, which holds only in-frame ones; the method was immunoSEQ multiplex PCR. Of around 150,000 clones in the sample, about 64% were seen once. Material: PBMCs. These receptors came from a woman aged 55 to 70 in good health and CMV-seropositive. CDR3s include the opening cysteine and the closing phenylalanine or tryptophan. The D gene is left open where the match is weak. Clone size is shown for a subset of rows, as once, few, many or a class of expanded clone.

size | D | J | V | DNA | CDR3
- | - | TRBJ2-7 | TRBV28 | TGTGCCAGCACCACGGACAGCCTGTACTTC | CASTTDSLYF
- | TRBD1 | TRBJ2-7 | TRBV7-9 | TGTGCCAGCAGCCCCAGGACAGGGGCTGGCGAGCAGTACTTC | CASSPRTGAGEQYF
few | TRBD2 | TRBJ2-5 | TRBV10-3 | TGTGCCATCAAAGGGACTAGCGGGGGCCAAGAGACCCAGTACTTC | CAIKGTSGGQETQYF
- | - | TRBJ1-2 | TRBV6-6 | TGTGCCAGCAGTTCCATTGGGACAACCTATGGCTACACCTTC | CASSSIGTTYGYTF
- | - | TRBJ1-1 | TRBV4-2 | TGTGCCAGCAGCCAAGGTGGCCAGAGGACTGAAGCTTTCTTT | CASSQGGQRTEAFF
- | - | TRBJ2-5 | TRBV9 | TGTGCCAGCAGAGGTGGGCCCCAAGAGACCCAGTACTTC | CASRGGPQETQYF
- | - | TRBJ2-3 | TRBV27 | TGTGCCAGCAGTTTATCGCGGGACGTATACACAGATACGCAGTATTTT | CASSLSRDVYTDTQYF
- | TRBD2 | TRBJ2-7 | TRBV28 | TGTGCCAGCAGTCTGGCGGGAGCCGGCGAGCAGTACTTC | CASSLAGAGEQYF
- | TRBD2 | TRBJ2-7 | TRBV27 | TGTGCCAGCAGTTCGGCGGGAGGGCCGATGGAGTACTTC | CASSSAGGPMEYF
- | TRBD2 | TRBJ2-1 | TRBV27 | TGTGCCAGCAGTCAAGTAGCGGGAGCGGGCTACAATGAGCAGTTCTTC | CASSQVAGAGYNEQFF
- | - | TRBJ2-5 | TRBV7-2 | TGTGCCAGCAGCTTAGGCGCCGGGGAGGTCGAGACCCAGTACTTC | CASSLGAGEVETQYF
- | TRBD2 | TRBJ2-7 | TRBV15 | TGTGCCACCCGGACTAGCGGGACCTACGAGCAGTACTTC | CATRTSGTYEQYF
once | - | TRBJ1-1 | TRBV4-3 | TGCGCCAGCAGCCAGGAGGCCATGAACACTGAAGCTTTCTTT | CASSQEAMNTEAFF
- | TRBD1 | TRBJ2-4 | TRBV30 | TGTGCCTGGAGTCTGGGACAGGGGATAGCCAAAAACATTCAGTACTTC | CAWSLGQGIAKNIQYF
- | - | TRBJ1-2 | TRBV5-4 | TGTGCCAGCAGTGCTAGAGGGAGCGGTGGCTACACCTTC | CASSARGSGGYTF
- | - | TRBJ1-1 | TRBV7-3 | TGTGCCAGCAGCTTAACGAGGTACACTGAAGCTTTCTTT | CASSLTRYTEAFF
- | TRBD1 | TRBJ2-7 | TRBV7-9 | TGTGCCAGCTCTACGGGGCAGGGGGCGATTGTCGAGCAGTACTTC | CASSTGQGAIVEQYF